These T cell receptor beta chains were read from a single sample in a study of control samples from healthy donors and cancer patients. Only in-frame clones appear in the TCRdb table, and some are missing; sequencing was by immunoSEQ multiplex PCR. The sample holds over 100,000 clones, about nine tenths seen once. The source material was blood. The receptors were sampled from a man in his forties in good health. Both conserved end residues are part of each CDR3. The D gene is left open where the match is weak.

v_call	j_call	d_call	cdr3_aa
TRBV11-3	TRBJ2-1	TRBD2	CASSPAGAGYNEQFF
TRBV7-9	TRBJ2-7	.	CASSLKYYEQYF
TRBV7-9	TRBJ1-1	.	CASSLGFGGRDLGNTEAFF
TRBV6-5	TRBJ1-2	.	CASKGFLILGYTF
TRBV5-1	TRBJ1-2	TRBD1	CASSKATGDGYTF
TRBV10-2	TRBJ2-3	TRBD2	CASSEPPLAGGVDTQYF
TRBV9	TRBJ2-7	.	CASSPSEYEQYF
TRBV3-1/TRBV3-2	TRBJ1-1	TRBD1	CASSRGTGENTEAFF
TRBV4-3	TRBJ2-3	.	CASSQDKGRDTQYF
TRBV7-9	TRBJ2-2	.	CASSTGRNLNTGELFF
TRBV29-1	TRBJ1-2	.	CSVVGAAYGYTF